This T cell receptor beta chain is from a study of patients and donors after allogeneic stem cell transplantation. This CDR3 region has 16 residues. Per germline, CDR1 SGHRS and CDR2 YFSETQ. V shed 2 bases and J 1 base; nucleotides not matched to a gene: 4. TCRdb fed the RT-PCR reads into MiXCR, producing one record per CDR3 protein. The repertoire holds just over 55,000 distinct CDR3 sequences, with 13% as singletons. The V gene is TRBV5-1, the J gene TRBJ2-3; TRBD1 matches at 10 bases. Material for sequencing was blood, either unsorted or a sorted T cell fraction (not recorded which). The sequence came from a human donor who was either an allogeneic HSCT recipient or a stem cell or donor lymphocyte infusion donor (not recorded which). It is not recorded whose cells these are; they may come from a transplant donor. CDR3 sequence reads: CASSLGTGEGTDTQYF. CDR3 nucleotides: TGCGCCAGCAGCTTAGGGACAGGGGAAGGCACAGATACGCAGTATTTT.